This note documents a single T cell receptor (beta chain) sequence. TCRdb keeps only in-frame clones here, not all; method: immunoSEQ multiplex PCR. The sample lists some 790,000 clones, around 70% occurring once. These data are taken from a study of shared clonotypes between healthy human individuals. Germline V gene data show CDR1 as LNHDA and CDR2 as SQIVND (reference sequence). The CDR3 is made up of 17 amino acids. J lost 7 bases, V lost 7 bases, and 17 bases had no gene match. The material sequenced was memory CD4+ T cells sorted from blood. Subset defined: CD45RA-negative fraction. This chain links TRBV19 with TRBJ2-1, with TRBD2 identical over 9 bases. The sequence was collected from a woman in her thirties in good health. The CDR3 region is CASTLCPRGRGWNEQFF. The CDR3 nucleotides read TGTGCCAGTACCCTATGTCCCCGCGGGAGGGGCTGGAATGAGCAGTTCTTC.